This TCR beta chain came from a study of a mutant IDH1 vaccine in newly diagnosed glioma. Study-level information: Patients received vaccination from 4-6 weeks after radiotherapy alone, or with temozolomide cycles.

As concerns this clone: Its antigen remains unidentified.

Germline loops: CDR1 SGHDT, CDR2 YYEEEE. CDR3 size: 15 residues. The trim removed 4 bases at V and 0 bases at J, leaving 6 bases unmatched. The time point was: week 35, safety follow-up. Topical imiquimod was applied with each vaccine dose, which held 300 ug of mutant IDH1 20-mer peptide. Profiling relied on immunoSEQ multiplex PCR, and the TCRdb table lists in-frame clones only, not all of them. Of fewer than 35,000 clones in the sample, 78% were seen once. The sequencing used PBMCs, collected from a glioma patient whose treatment included an IDH1 peptide vaccine. This receptor was obtained from a middle-aged woman with glioma. This chain links TRBV5-6 with TRBJ2-7; 8 bases match TRBD1. Written as DNA, the CDR3 is TGTGCCAGCAGCCTATTGGACAGGGCCTCCTACGAGCAGTACTTC. Translation gives CASSLLDRASYEQYF.